This TCR beta chain comes out of a study of spatial heterogeneity in lung cancer (dated by TCRdb to about 2019). Describing the broader study: Beta-chain transcripts were consistently detected in greater numbers than alpha-chain transcripts, which likely reflects a higher abundance of beta-chain transcripts. In non-small cell lung cancer, the study quantitatively compared TCR alpha and beta repertoires across several tumor regions, matched nontumor lung, and blood. In the raw uncorrected reads, each unique combination of TCR and UMI appeared on average more than ten times. Both alpha and beta chains were TCR-sequenced in samples taken at surgery, namely 220 tumor regions, 62 to 70 matched nontumor lung samples and around 53 PBMC samples. The study linked features of the TCR repertoire to counts of nonsynonymous mutations, which were determined by whole-exome sequencing of tumor tissue.

Sequences MDHEN (CDR1) and SYDVKM (CDR2) are obtained from the germline V gene. Taken from cysteine to phenylalanine, the CDR3 has 13 residues. The DNA shown is the 39-base CDR3, in frame from base 1. The library was made by 5' RACE. TCRdb names NextSeq 500 as the instrument used. The TCR library protocol attached a unique molecular identifier to each TCR cDNA molecule to allow correction of PCR and sequencing errors. The paper's processing steps were these. Decombinator tools were used for TCR identification, UMI-based error correction and CDR3 extraction. TCRs above a frequency of 2 per 1,000, corresponding to the top 1% of the tumor frequency distribution, were defined as expanded. Renyi diversity was computed with the R vegan package after each repertoire had been subsampled 100 times to 5,000 TCRs. To build CDR3 similarity networks, amino acid triplet string-kernel similarity was used, and CDR3s were connected when their pairwise similarity was above 0.82. Through fastp at Q25 and MiXCR, TCRdb rebuilt clones from the public reads, retaining in-frame beta chains. A single entry per CDR3 protein holds the most common genes and DNA from its merged rows. The V and J calls, along with clone size, are taken from TCRdb and not from the paper's own processing. The sample data list fewer than 2,000 distinct CDR3 sequences, and roughly a sixth of these were observed just once. The ten largest make up around 28% of the sample.

What the time point label conveys for this sample: sample taken at primary tumor resection. The donors were around 69 patients from the lung TRACERx cohort who had early-stage, untreated non-small cell lung cancer. For TCR sequencing, whole RNA was extracted from tumor and nontumor lung tissue, or from cryopreserved PBMC samples, and no cell sorting was done. Only patients with enough RNA available from two or more tumor regions were chosen for TCR sequencing. Before being selected, tumor and adjacent nontumor lung specimens were reviewed by a lung pathologist. The paper as a whole reports these results and caveats: Confirming at a functional level the hypothesis that regional TCRs recognize regional mutations was considered to require additional single-cell paired TCR alpha and beta sequencing.

This clonotype is medium-sized (0.01 to 0.1%) in its sample. Its antigen has not been determined. A junction end diverges from the germline sequence, so it may reflect a read error. Recombination joined TRBV28 with TRBJ2-3; no confident D gene assignment can be made. This TCR was recovered from a male donor with early-stage non-small cell lung cancer. The specimen comprised normal lung tissue next to the tumor, sampled at surgery. The DNA sequence reads TGCATGACGGCAGCCTCCTTCGCAGATACGCAGTATTTT. Its product reads: CMTAASFADTQYF.